The clone carrying this T cell receptor (beta chain) has at least ten counts. Molecular barcoding with unique molecular identifiers was used for the TCRbeta library. One entry per CDR3 protein, called by TCRdb with MiXCR from the PCR reads. Seen here are 95,000 to 150,000 distinct CDR3 sequences, roughly 23% observed once, and the top ten hold approximately 10%. The CDR3 is 11 amino acids. V was clipped by 7 bases and J by 1 base, with 4 bases between them. Per the germline V gene, CDR1 is MDHEN and CDR2 is SYDVKM. The sample belongs to a study of T-cell reconstitution after alpha-beta-depleted transplantation in children.

The chain employs TRBV28 and TRBJ1-1; D uncertain. The sequence was obtained from a male patient between 2 and 10 years old who had a stem cell transplant for chronic granulomatous disease, so the T cells may come from the graft donor. The source was PBMCs, mostly from graft donor cells, collected 180 days after TCRalphabeta/CD19-depleted stem cell transplant. CDR3 region: CASMWNTEAFF. The CDR3 region has the DNA TGTGCCAGCATGTGGAACACTGAAGCTTTCTTT.